This T cell receptor beta chain was sequenced during a study of T cells in Graves' hyperthyroidism and ophthalmopathy. What was amplified from RNA transcripts were TCR beta CDR3 regions. Carried out on the TCR CDR3, a first-round RT-PCR used the HTBI primer set. TCRdb passed the multiplex PCR reads through MiXCR, listing each CDR3 protein once. The sample lists 600,000 to 850,000 distinct CDR3 sequences, around 19% occurring once. CDR3 length: 17 residues. The V end lost 3 bases, the J end lost 0 bases, and 14 bases lay between the germline ends. Per the germline V gene, CDR1 is MDHEN and CDR2 is SYDVKM.

Sequenced material: blood. This rearrangement joins TRBV28 to TRBJ1-4; no firm D call. The TCR sequence derives from a woman aged 50 to 60 with Graves' hyperthyroidism that later progressed to Graves' ophthalmopathy. CDR3 nucleotides: TGTGCCAGCAGTTTCACAGAGTCAGCTGCAACTAATGAAAAACTGTTTTTT. This codes for CASSFTESAATNEKLFF.